These T cell receptor beta chains were read from a single sample in a study of shared clonotypes between healthy human individuals. Libraries were prepared by immunoSEQ multiplex PCR; TCRdb keeps only in-frame clonotypes and omits some of them. In the table there are about 580,000 clones, 95% to 98% of which are singletons. The sequenced material came from naive CD8+ T cells sorted from blood. The source of these receptors is a man aged 25-40 years in good health. The CDR3 runs from the conserved cysteine through the conserved F or W. A D gene is named only where the DNA matches it firmly. For some rows the clone size is stated as once, few or many, or as a class when expanded; others skip it.

TRBJ2-7	.	.	TRBV19	TGTGCCAGTAGTAACCCACCTAGTGACGAGCAGTACTTC	CASSNPPSDEQYF
TRBJ2-2	.	.	TRBV5-6	TGTGCCAGCAGCGCGACGTCCGCCTCCACTCTAAACACCGGGGAGCTGTTTTTT	CASSATSASTLNTGELFF
TRBJ1-2	.	.	TRBV7-2	TGTGCCAGCAAATCTTCACAGGGAGCTAACTATGGCTACACCTTC	CASKSSQGANYGYTF
TRBJ2-5	TRBD2	.	TRBV29-1	TGCAGCGTTGAATGGGCGGGCAGAGAAGCGGGAGTCTACGTCCAGACCCAGTACTTC	CSVEWAGREAGVYVQTQYF
TRBJ2-2	TRBD1	.	TRBV7-2	TGTGCCAGCAGCTTAAGGGACATGGGACAGCCCCGGAGCACCGGGGAGCTGTTTTTT	CASSLRDMGQPRSTGELFF
TRBJ2-5	.	.	TRBV7-9	TGTGCCAGCAGTGGCGAGGGAGAGACCCAGTACTTC	CASSGEGETQYF
TRBJ1-5	.	.	TRBV7-2	TGTGCCAGCAGCCCGACGGGCAGGGGTGACAATCAGCCCCAGCATTTT	CASSPTGRGDNQPQHF
TRBJ2-5	TRBD2	.	TRBV5-1	TGCGCCAGCAGCTTGAGGCTAGCGGAAGAGACCCAGTACTTC	CASSLRLAEETQYF
TRBJ2-3	.	.	TRBV7-9	TGTGCCAGCAGACACCGTACGAACACAGATACGCAGTATTTT	CASRHRTNTDTQYF
TRBJ1-4	TRBD1	once	TRBV15	TGTGCCACCAGCAGCGACAGGGGCGGCGAAAAACTGTTTTTT	CATSSDRGGEKLFF
TRBJ2-3	.	.	TRBV7-6	TGTGCCAGCAGCTTTGCATCAGAAGGGACAGATACGCAGTATTTT	CASSFASEGTDTQYF
TRBJ1-1	.	few	TRBV7-6	TGTGCCAGCAGCAGAGGGGGGGCGGACACTGAAGCTTTCTTT	CASSRGGADTEAFF
TRBJ2-7	.	once	TRBV6-1	TGTGCCAGCAGTGAAATTGTGGACAGCTACTACGAGCAGTACTTC	CASSEIVDSYYEQYF
TRBJ2-2	.	once	TRBV30	TGTGCCTGGAGTCCTAGCGAGCCCGGGGAGCTGTTTTTT	CAWSPSEPGELFF
TRBJ2-7	TRBD1	.	TRBV29-1	TGCAGCGCTATCCCGGGACAGCACTACGAGCAGTACTTC	CSAIPGQHYEQYF
TRBJ2-3	.	few	TRBV9	TGTGCCAGCAGCGTAGAGTGGGGGAGCACAGATACGCAGTATTTT	CASSVEWGSTDTQYF
TRBJ2-2	.	.	TRBV27	TGTGCCAGCAGGCCGGACTTGGCTCGTGGGGAGCTGTTTTTT	CASRPDLARGELFF
TRBJ2-3	TRBD2	.	TRBV7-6	TGTGCCAGCAGCTCCTTAGCGGGAGGTTTCGGAGATACGCAGTATTTT	CASSSLAGGFGDTQYF
TRBJ1-2	TRBD1	.	TRBV5-1	TGCGCCAGCAGCTCACATAAGGAGGGGGCTCTCGAGGGCTACACCTTC	CASSSHKEGALEGYTF
TRBJ2-4	TRBD1	.	TRBV4-3	TGCGCCAGCAGCCAGGGACAGGGTATGGCCAAAAACATTCAGTACTTC	CASSQGQGMAKNIQYF
TRBJ2-7	.	.	TRBV2	TGTGCCAGCAGTGAAGGGCTACACGAGCAGTACTTC	CASSEGLHEQYF
TRBJ2-7	.	.	TRBV7-6	TGTGCCAGCAGCTTAGCGGAGGGGTTCAGGGAAGCCGATCACTACGAGCAGTACTTC	CASSLAEGFREADHYEQYF
TRBJ2-1	.	.	TRBV7-9	TGTGCCAGCACTTGGGGGTTTGAGGGCGAGGAGCAGTTCTTC	CASTWGFEGEEQFF
TRBJ2-7	TRBD2	once	TRBV4-1	TGCGCCAGCAGCCTGACACTAGCGGAAGTTTCCTACGAGCAGTACTTC	CASSLTLAEVSYEQYF
TRBJ1-2	.	.	TRBV28	TGTGCCAGCAGAACCCAGGGCCGGGACACCACTAACTATGGCTACACCTTC	CASRTQGRDTTNYGYTF
TRBJ2-1	TRBD2	.	TRBV14	TGTGCCAGCAGCCAAGAGTCAGGACTAGTATATGAGCAGTTCTTC	CASSQESGLVYEQFF
TRBJ2-1	TRBD1	once	TRBV5-1	TGCGCCAGCAGTTTCGGACAGGGGGTTGCCAATGAGCAGTTCTTC	CASSFGQGVANEQFF
TRBJ1-4	.	.	TRBV29-1	TGCAGCGTTGAAGGCAGACACGAAAAACTGTTTTTT	CSVEGRHEKLFF
TRBJ1-1	TRBD1	once	TRBV19	TGTGCCAGTAGTATAGGACAGGGCACTGAAGCTTTCTTT	CASSIGQGTEAFF
TRBJ2-7	TRBD2	.	TRBV6-1	TGTGCCAGCAGTGAAGCCAGACTAGCGGCCTACGAGCAGTACTTC	CASSEARLAAYEQYF
TRBJ2-3	.	.	TRBV5-6	TGTGCCAGATATAAGGGGGTTAGGTATTTT	CARYKGVRYF
TRBJ2-1	TRBD2	.	TRBV9	TGTGCCAGCAAACCCGCGGCTAGCGGGGACTACAATGAGCAGTTCTTC	CASKPAASGDYNEQFF
TRBJ2-7	TRBD2	.	TRBV7-6	TGTGCCAGCAGCTTAGGGGCGGGAGGGACCGAGCAGTACTTC	CASSLGAGGTEQYF
TRBJ1-1	.	.	TRBV6-4	TGTGCCAGCAGTGACCGGGGGGGCACTGAAGCTTTCTTT	CASSDRGGTEAFF
TRBJ2-7	TRBD2	.	TRBV2	TGTGCCAGCAGTGAACGAGCGGGAGCACTCTACGAGCAGTACTTC	CASSERAGALYEQYF
TRBJ1-1	.	.	TRBV10-3	TGTGCCATCAGTGAGTCCGGCACTTCTGAAGCTTTCTTT	CAISESGTSEAFF
TRBJ2-7	.	.	TRBV10-3	TGTGCCATCAGTGAGTCTAGAGGGTCCTACGAGCAGTACTTC	CAISESRGSYEQYF
TRBJ1-5	.	.	TRBV12-2	TGTGCAAGTCGCCTGACAGCCGACGGTCAGCCCCAGCATTTT	CASRLTADGQPQHF
TRBJ2-7	.	.	TRBV13	TGTGCCAGCAGCTTAGGTCAGGGTATCTACGAGCAGTACTTC	CASSLGQGIYEQYF
TRBJ2-7	.	.	TRBV1	TGCACCAGCAGCCCCCGAACCGACTTC	CTSSPRTDF
TRBJ1-5	.	.	TRBV11-2	TGTGCCAGCAGCTTAGGGGGTAGCAATCAGCCCCAGCATTTT	CASSLGGSNQPQHF
TRBJ2-2	.	.	TRBV27	TGTGCCAGCAGTTTATCGGGCGGGATAAACACCGGGGAGCTGTTTTTT	CASSLSGGINTGELFF
TRBJ2-3	TRBD1	.	TRBV28	TGTGCCAGCAGCCCCGACAGGGGTCGAGATACGCAGTATTTT	CASSPDRGRDTQYF
TRBJ2-7	TRBD1	.	TRBV28	TGTGCCAGCAGGTCAGGGGGTCCCTACTACGAGCAGTACTTC	CASRSGGPYYEQYF
TRBJ2-7	.	.	TRBV4-3	TGCGCCAGCAGCCACGCACAGGGTACCTACGAGCAGTACTTC	CASSHAQGTYEQYF
TRBJ2-1	.	.	TRBV18	TGTGCCAGCTCTAGGGGTATCTACAATGAGCAGTTCTTC	CASSRGIYNEQFF
TRBJ1-2	.	.	TRBV28	TGTGCCAGCCATACACCAGACGAGGGAAACTATGGCTACACCTTC	CASHTPDEGNYGYTF
TRBJ2-7	.	.	TRBV7-6	TGTGCCAGCAGCTTAGGGGCAGGAGGCGACGAGCAGTACTTC	CASSLGAGGDEQYF